This T cell receptor (beta chain) was recovered during a study of CD8 T cells in Susac syndrome. Study information: Patients with Susac syndrome had blood drawn and were at that point therapy-naive, on corticosteroids, or on intravenous immunoglobulin alone.

Sequencing of TCR beta drew on CD8+ and CD4+ T cells from blood. Random hexamers served to reverse transcribe about 0.45 to 1 ug RNA. TCRdb passed the immunoSEQ multiplex PCR reads through MiXCR, listing each CDR3 protein once. Seen here are fewer than 200,000 distinct CDR3 sequences, 90% to 95% observed once, and the top ten hold around 0.079%. The CDR3 is made up of 17 amino acids. The germline V gene has CDR1 SGHAT and CDR2 FQDESV (reference sequence). The V and J ends lost 6 bases and 1 base respectively, with 21 bases between them. The gene calls are TRBV11-1 and TRBJ1-1; D gene ambiguous. The receptor comes from a human donor with Susac syndrome. The sequenced sample consisted of CD4+ T cells from PBMCs. The CDR3 is CASSFEVEGWENTEAFF. CDR3 nucleotide sequence: TGTGCCAGCAGTTTCGAGGTGGAGGGATGGGAGAACACTGAAGCTTTCTTT.